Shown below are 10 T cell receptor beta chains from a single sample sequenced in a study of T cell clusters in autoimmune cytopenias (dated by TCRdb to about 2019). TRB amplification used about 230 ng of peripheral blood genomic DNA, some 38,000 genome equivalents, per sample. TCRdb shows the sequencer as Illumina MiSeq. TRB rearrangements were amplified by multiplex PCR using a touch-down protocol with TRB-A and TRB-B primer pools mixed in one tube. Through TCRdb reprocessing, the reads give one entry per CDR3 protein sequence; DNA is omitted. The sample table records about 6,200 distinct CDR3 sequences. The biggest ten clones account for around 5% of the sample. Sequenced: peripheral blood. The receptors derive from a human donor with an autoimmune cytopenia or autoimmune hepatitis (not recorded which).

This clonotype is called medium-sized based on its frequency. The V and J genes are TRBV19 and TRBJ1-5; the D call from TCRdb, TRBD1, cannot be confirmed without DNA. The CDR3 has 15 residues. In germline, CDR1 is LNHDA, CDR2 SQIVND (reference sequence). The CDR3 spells CASYSGQGGNQPQHF.

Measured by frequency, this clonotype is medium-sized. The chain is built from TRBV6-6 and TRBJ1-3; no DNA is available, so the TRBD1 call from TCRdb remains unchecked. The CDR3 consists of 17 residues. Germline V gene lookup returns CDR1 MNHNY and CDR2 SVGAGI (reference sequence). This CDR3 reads CASSYVGGARSGNTIYF.

CDR3 residues: CASSLSRGRGELFF. This rearrangement joins TRBV7-3 to TRBJ2-2; lacking DNA, the TRBD1 call made by TCRdb goes unchecked. This CDR3 comprises 14 residues. Germline V gene data show CDR1 as SGHTA and CDR2 as FQGTGA.

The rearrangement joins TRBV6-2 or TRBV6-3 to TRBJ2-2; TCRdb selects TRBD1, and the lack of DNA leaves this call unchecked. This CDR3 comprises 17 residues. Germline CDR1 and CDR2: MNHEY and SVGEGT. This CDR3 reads CASSYLQGPLGTGELFF.

The CDR3 loop reads CASSAVGAYEQYF. This rearrangement joins TRBV7-9 to TRBJ2-7. The germline V gene encodes CDR1 SEHNR and CDR2 FQNEAQ (reference sequence). This CDR3 region has 13 residues.

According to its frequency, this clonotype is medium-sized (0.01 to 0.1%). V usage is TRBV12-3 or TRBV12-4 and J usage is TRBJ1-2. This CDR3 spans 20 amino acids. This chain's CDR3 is CASSLGSFVARIRPNYGYTF.

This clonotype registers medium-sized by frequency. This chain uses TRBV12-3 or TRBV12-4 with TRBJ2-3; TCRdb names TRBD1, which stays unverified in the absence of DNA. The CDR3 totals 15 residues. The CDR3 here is CASSSGTGGTDTQYF.

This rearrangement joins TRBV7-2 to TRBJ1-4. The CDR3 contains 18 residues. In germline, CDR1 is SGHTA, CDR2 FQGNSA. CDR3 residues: CASSLALAVGLPNEKLFF.

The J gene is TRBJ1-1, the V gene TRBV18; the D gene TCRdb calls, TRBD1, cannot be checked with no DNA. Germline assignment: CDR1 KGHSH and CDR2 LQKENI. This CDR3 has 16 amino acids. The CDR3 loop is CASSPLAEPQRPEAFF. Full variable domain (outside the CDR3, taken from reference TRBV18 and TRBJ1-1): NAGVMQNPRHLVRRRGQEARLRCSPMKGHSHVYWYRQLPEEGLKFMVYLQKENIIDESGMPKERFSAEFPKEGPSILRIQQVVRGDSAAYFCASSPLAEPQRPEAFFGQGTRLTVV.

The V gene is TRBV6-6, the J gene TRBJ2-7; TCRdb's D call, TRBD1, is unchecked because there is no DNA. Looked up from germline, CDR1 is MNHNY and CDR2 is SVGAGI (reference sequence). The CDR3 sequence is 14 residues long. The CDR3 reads CATRVGSNLYEQYF.